A selection of T cell receptor beta chains follows, all from one sample in a study of CD8 T cells in ankylosing spondylitis. MiXCR, run by TCRdb on the 5' RACE reads, gives a single entry per CDR3 protein. This table holds approximately 300,000 distinct CDR3 sequences, 6.5% to 10% found once. Sequencing was done on a sample of blood, either unsorted or a sorted T cell fraction (not recorded which). The origin of the receptors is a male donor with ankylosing spondylitis. The CDR3 runs from the conserved cysteine through the conserved F or W. D genes are given only for firm matches. The size of a clone is reported for some rows only, either as once, few or many, or as a class for expanded clones.

clone size | J gene | D gene | V gene | CDR3 protein | CDR3 DNA
NA | TRBJ2-1 | NA | TRBV20-1 | CSARKTGRVYNEQFF | TGCAGTGCTAGAAAAACAGGGAGGGTATACAATGAGCAGTTCTTC
NA | TRBJ2-3 | NA | TRBV4-3 | CASSQDLPPSLPQYF | TGCGCCAGCAGCCAGGACTTGCCACCCTCACTACCTCAGTATTTT
many | TRBJ2-1 | NA | TRBV25-1 | CASSVAASNEQFF | TGTGCCAGCAGTGTGGCTGCGTCGAATGAGCAGTTCTTC
few | TRBJ2-7 | NA | TRBV28 | CASSFSSQVAQYF | TGTGCCAGCAGTTTCTCCTCACAGGTGGCGCAGTACTTC
many | TRBJ2-1 | NA | TRBV7-2 | CARTLTNGHEQFF | TGTGCCAGGACGTTGACTAACGGCCATGAGCAGTTCTTC
NA | TRBJ2-1 | NA | TRBV27 | CASTPLGAPVNEQFF | TGTGCCAGCACTCCCCTCGGGGCGCCGGTCAATGAGCAGTTCTTC
many | TRBJ1-1 | NA | TRBV6-1 | CASSEGGRPTEAFF | TGTGCCAGCAGTGAAGGAGGCAGGCCGACTGAAGCTTTCTTT
NA | TRBJ2-7 | TRBD1 | TRBV5-5 | CASRRQGIDLYEQYF | TGTGCCAGCAGAAGACAGGGGATTGACCTTTACGAGCAGTACTTC
few | TRBJ2-1 | NA | TRBV5-1 | CASSPVQGRSYNEQFF | TGCGCCAGCAGCCCGGTACAAGGGCGCTCCTACAATGAGCAGTTCTTC
few | TRBJ1-1 | NA | TRBV5-1 | CASSLDGKMNTEAFF | TGCGCCAGCAGCTTGGATGGGAAGATGAACACTGAAGCTTTCTTT
NA | TRBJ1-1 | NA | TRBV2 | CASLEYRGAEAFF | TGTGCCAGCCTCGAGTATCGGGGGGCTGAAGCTTTCTTT
many | TRBJ2-1 | NA | TRBV7-7 | CASSLVGAPNEQFF | TGTGCTAGCAGCTTGGTAGGAGCCCCAAATGAGCAGTTCTTC
NA | TRBJ1-2 | NA | TRBV20-1 | CSVRQPSGGYTF | TGCAGTGTTAGACAGCCCTCGGGCGGCTACACCTTC
few | TRBJ2-7 | TRBD1 | TRBV28 | CASTKGDRAGEQYF | TGTGCCAGCACAAAAGGGGACAGGGCCGGGGAGCAGTACTTC
few | TRBJ1-5 | NA | TRBV6-2/TRBV6-3 | CASSRGQPQHF | TGTGCCAGCAGTCGGGGGCAGCCCCAGCATTTT
few | TRBJ1-6 | NA | TRBV7-2 | CASSITGGFIPLHF | TGTGCCAGCAGTATTACAGGAGGTTTTATCCCCCTCCACTTT
NA | TRBJ2-1 | NA | TRBV7-3 | CASRPPRGGDNEQFF | TGTGCCAGCAGGCCCCCTAGAGGAGGAGATAATGAGCAGTTCTTC
many | TRBJ2-5 | NA | TRBV29-1 | CSSRQRQETQYF | TGCAGCTCCCGACAGCGCCAAGAGACCCAGTACTTC
few | TRBJ1-1 | NA | TRBV11-3 | CASSGRRSEAFF | TGTGCCAGCAGTGGGAGGAGGTCTGAAGCTTTCTTT
few | TRBJ2-3 | NA | TRBV5-1 | CASSFRTDTQYF | TGCGCCAGCAGCTTCCGCACAGATACGCAGTATTTT
NA | TRBJ1-5 | NA | TRBV20-1 | CSARLGANQPQHF | TGCAGTGCTAGGTTGGGGGCGAATCAGCCCCAGCATTTT
NA | TRBJ2-1 | TRBD2 | TRBV3-1 | CASSQQAGTSGNIYNEQFF | TGTGCCAGCAGCCAGCAGGCCGGGACTAGCGGGAACATCTACAATGAGCAGTTCTTC
few | TRBJ2-5 | TRBD1 | TRBV6-2/TRBV6-3 | CASNRDRGTETQYF | TGTGCCAGCAACCGGGACAGGGGTACGGAGACCCAGTACTTC
NA | TRBJ2-3 | NA | TRBV7-2 | CASRATTATYTDTQYF | TGTGCCAGCAGGGCGACGACGGCTACGTACACAGATACGCAGTATTTT
few | TRBJ2-3 | TRBD1 | TRBV6-2/TRBV6-3 | CASSYGLGDRGAPSTDTQYF | TGTGCCAGCAGTTACGGTTTGGGGGACAGGGGAGCCCCCAGCACAGATACGCAGTATTTT
few | TRBJ2-2 | NA | TRBV4-3 | CASSQEEGTGELFF | TGCGCCAGCAGCCAAGAAGAGGGGACCGGGGAGCTGTTTTTT
NA | TRBJ2-1 | NA | TRBV29-1 | CSVTGYNEQFF | TGCAGCGTGACGGGTTACAATGAGCAGTTCTTC
NA | TRBJ1-2 | NA | TRBV19 | CASSTGRPTNYGYTF | TGTGCCAGTAGTACGGGACGACCGACCAACTATGGCTACACCTTC
few | TRBJ2-1 | TRBD1 | TRBV5-1 | CASSGTGAVDNEQFF | TGCGCCAGCAGCGGAACAGGGGCGGTGGACAATGAGCAGTTCTTC
few | TRBJ2-3 | TRBD2 | TRBV29-1 | CSVEAPRAGVWEDTQYF | TGCAGCGTTGAAGCCCCTAGGGCGGGAGTATGGGAAGATACGCAGTATTTT
NA | TRBJ2-2 | NA | TRBV9 | CASSVGLAGRFTGELFF | TGTGCCAGCAGCGTAGGCCTGGCGGGACGTTTCACCGGGGAGCTGTTTTTT
NA | TRBJ1-1 | TRBD1 | TRBV5-4 | CASSFDRGHTEAFF | TGTGCCAGCAGCTTCGACAGGGGGCACACTGAAGCTTTCTTT
few | TRBJ2-3 | TRBD1 | TRBV5-1 | CASSFAGTESTDTQYF | TGCGCCAGCAGCTTCGCCGGGACAGAAAGCACAGATACGCAGTATTTT
many | TRBJ2-7 | NA | TRBV28 | CASSLASSDRHYEQYF | TGTGCCAGCAGTTTGGCGTCCTCTGACAGACACTACGAGCAGTACTTC
few | TRBJ2-5 | NA | TRBV11-3 | CASSSPGVETQYF | TGTGCCAGCAGCTCACCCGGGGTTGAGACCCAGTACTTC
few | TRBJ2-3 | TRBD1 | TRBV7-2 | CASSRGQGDTDTQYF | TGTGCCAGCAGCCGGGGACAGGGGGACACAGATACGCAGTATTTT
few | TRBJ2-7 | NA | TRBV5-1 | CASSLAGIGHEQYF | TGCGCCAGCAGCTTGGCCGGGATAGGCCACGAGCAGTACTTC
few | TRBJ2-5 | TRBD2 | TRBV5-1 | CASSLLGTKLQETQYF | TGCGCCAGCAGCTTGCTAGGGACTAAACTACAAGAGACCCAGTACTTC
few | TRBJ2-1 | TRBD2 | TRBV5-1 | CASSAGTSGNLPGDEQFF | TGCGCCAGCAGCGCCGGGACTAGCGGGAACCTCCCCGGCGATGAGCAGTTCTTC
few | TRBJ2-5 | NA | TRBV29-1 | CSAEGRDYRDPQYF | TGCAGCGCCGAAGGGCGGGACTACAGGGACCCCCAGTACTTC
NA | TRBJ2-1 | NA | TRBV7-2 | CASSKDRPEQFF | TGTGCCAGCAGCAAGGACCGACCTGAGCAGTTCTTC
few | TRBJ2-1 | TRBD1 | TRBV10-3 | CAISGPGQGWESSYNEQFF | TGTGCCATCAGTGGCCCGGGACAGGGGTGGGAGAGCTCCTACAATGAGCAGTTCTTC
many | TRBJ2-3 | TRBD2 | TRBV5-1 | CASSLASSGSPDTQYF | TGCGCCAGCAGCTTGGCGTCGAGCGGGAGCCCAGATACGCAGTATTTT
many | TRBJ2-1 | TRBD2 | TRBV12-3/TRBV12-4 | CASTPLIKLAGVSYNEQFF | TGTGCCAGCACCCCCTTGATTAAACTAGCGGGGGTCTCCTACAATGAGCAGTTCTTC
many | TRBJ1-4 | NA | TRBV7-2 | CASSLDRGNEKLFF | TGTGCCAGCAGCTTAGACCGGGGTAATGAAAAACTGTTTTTT
many | TRBJ1-4 | NA | TRBV6-4 | CASTTGPATNEKLFF | TGTGCCAGCACAACAGGCCCTGCAACTAATGAAAAACTGTTTTTT
many | TRBJ2-3 | TRBD2 | TRBV10-3 | CAISSGTSGMGTQYF | TGTGCCATCAGTTCCGGGACTAGCGGGATGGGTACGCAGTATTTT
NA | TRBJ2-2 | NA | TRBV11-3 | CASSSSVVSTGELFF | TGTGCCAGCAGCTCCTCGGTAGTCAGTACCGGGGAGCTGTTTTTT
many | TRBJ2-5 | NA | TRBV7-9 | CASSSTGYSQETQYF | TGTGCCAGCAGCTCCACAGGGTACTCACAAGAGACCCAGTACTTC
NA | TRBJ2-7 | TRBD2 | TRBV2 | CASSERIAGVFSYEQYF | TGTGCCAGCAGTGAGAGGATAGCGGGAGTGTTCTCCTACGAGCAGTACTTC
few | TRBJ2-7 | NA | TRBV2 | CASSDRTLEQYF | TGTGCCAGCAGTGACAGGACGTTGGAGCAGTACTTC
NA | TRBJ2-2 | TRBD2 | TRBV12-3/TRBV12-4 | CASSLWGLDTGELFF | TGTGCCAGCAGTTTATGGGGACTAGACACCGGGGAGCTGTTTTTT
NA | TRBJ2-7 | TRBD1 | TRBV2 | CASSGTAYEQYF | TGTGCCAGCAGCGGGACAGCCTACGAGCAGTACTTC
NA | TRBJ2-1 | NA | TRBV29-1 | CSVSFSGSNEQFF | TGCAGCGTTTCCTTCTCAGGGTCCAATGAGCAGTTCTTC
many | TRBJ2-1 | NA | TRBV11-2 | CASSHMDGAVGDEQFF | TGTGCCAGCAGCCACATGGACGGCGCGGTCGGCGATGAGCAGTTCTTC
NA | TRBJ2-2 | NA | TRBV12-3/TRBV12-4 | CASSLGAGLNTGELFF | TGTGCCAGCAGTTTAGGGGCGGGGCTAAACACCGGGGAGCTGTTTTTT
many | TRBJ1-2 | NA | TRBV12-3/TRBV12-4 | CAVQRGYGDGYTF | TGTGCCGTCCAGAGGGGGTATGGAGATGGCTACACCTTC
NA | TRBJ2-4 | NA | TRBV24-1 | CATSDKTGTCGIQYF | TGTGCCACCAGTGATAAGACAGGAACTTGCGGCATTCAGTACTTC
NA | TRBJ1-1 | TRBD1 | TRBV9 | CASSAADRGKTEAFF | TGTGCCAGCAGCGCGGCCGACAGGGGAAAAACTGAAGCTTTCTTT